This T cell receptor beta chain was found in a study of blood T cell repertoires in COVID-19. Study-level information: The United States, Italy and Spain were the sources of the acute and convalescent COVID-19 samples.

The CDR3 totals 12 residues. Germline CDR1 and CDR2: MNHEY and SVGAGI. After removal of 5 bases from V and 5 bases from J, the junction contained 3 bases not matched to a gene. Authors' data handling: Estimation of nucleated cell counts was performed using reference gene primer amplification. Sequenced by immunoSEQ multiplex PCR; TCRdb stores in-frame clones only, minus some. That table gives V, J and clone size, and the DNA gave D and trimming. The sample contains 60,000 to 85,000 clones, approximately 90% of which appear only once. V usage is TRBV6-5 and J usage is TRBJ2-7; 7 bases match TRBD2. Sequencing input: peripheral blood. The sequence was obtained from a woman aged 45 to 65 with COVID-19, enrolled during active disease. CDR3 nucleotides: TGTGCCAGCAGTCTGGGACTACACGAGCAGTACTTC. It yields the protein CASSLGLHEQYF.